A selection of T cell receptor beta chains follows, all from one sample in a study of T cells after yellow fever vaccination. Each CDR3 protein gets one entry after TCRdb re-called the 5' RACE reads with MiXCR. In the table there are around 310,000 distinct CDR3 sequences, approximately 3.9% of which are singletons. The input for sequencing was PBMCs, taken on the day of the yellow fever booster vaccination. All receptors come from a man aged 18-30 years who received the YFV17D yellow fever vaccine. Both conserved end residues are part of each CDR3. The D gene is left open where the match is weak. Some rows have no size entry. The others give once, few or many, or a class for an expanded clone.

d_gene	v_gene	j_gene	abundance	CDR3aa	CDR3nt
TRBD2	TRBV20-1	TRBJ2-3	many	CSASLASGPGGAQYF	TGCAGTGCTAGTCTAGCTAGCGGGCCCGGGGGGGCGCAGTATTTT
.	TRBV12-3/TRBV12-4	TRBJ2-5	.	CASRTGQAGGTQYF	TGTGCCAGCAGAACCGGGCAGGCGGGCGGGACCCAGTACTTC
.	TRBV5-5	TRBJ2-7	few	CASSLGPGAPYEQYF	TGTGCCAGCAGCTTGGGGCCAGGGGCGCCCTACGAGCAGTACTTC
.	TRBV18	TRBJ2-5	.	CAYPAGGRETQYF	TGTGCCTACCCAGCCGGGGGGCGAGAGACCCAGTACTTC
.	TRBV11-2	TRBJ2-1	few	CASRSDGLYLQGEQFF	TGTGCCAGCAGATCGGATGGACTATACCTCCAGGGTGAGCAGTTCTTC
.	TRBV7-2	TRBJ1-1	many	CASSLRVRAFF	TGTGCCAGCAGCTTAAGGGTTCGAGCTTTCTTT
TRBD1	TRBV6-6	TRBJ2-7	.	CASSYLYTPGQGTYEQYF	TGTGCCAGCAGTTACTTATACACGCCGGGACAGGGTACCTACGAGCAGTACTTC
.	TRBV25-1	TRBJ2-5	few	CASSGPLGRGQETQYF	TGTGCCAGCAGTGGCCCCTTGGGCCGGGGCCAAGAGACCCAGTACTTC
TRBD1	TRBV5-1	TRBJ2-2	many	CAVDRRGGFYTGELFF	TGCGCCGTCGACCGCCGAGGGGGCTTTTACACCGGGGAGCTGTTTTTT
.	TRBV12-3/TRBV12-4	TRBJ2-5	many	CASSLAGKTQYF	TGTGCCAGCAGTTTGGCAGGGAAGACCCAGTACTTC
.	TRBV12-3/TRBV12-4	TRBJ1-1	.	CASGHTPSGTEAFF	TGTGCCAGCGGGCACACGCCTTCGGGCACTGAAGCTTTCTTT
.	TRBV5-1	TRBJ2-7	many	CASSVAPQGPYEQYF	TGCGCCAGCAGCGTGGCGCCGCAGGGTCCCTACGAGCAGTACTTC
.	TRBV18	TRBJ2-7	few	CASSPNQDAQYF	TGTGCCAGCTCACCAAACCAGGACGCGCAGTACTTC
.	TRBV13	TRBJ1-1	few	CASSFRPGNTEAFF	TGTGCCAGCAGCTTTAGGCCTGGGAACACTGAAGCTTTCTTT
TRBD1	TRBV15	TRBJ2-2	few	CATGTGLSGELFF	TGTGCCACCGGGACAGGGCTGAGCGGGGAGCTGTTTTTT
.	TRBV9	TRBJ2-1	many	CASSVGQYNEQFF	TGTGCCAGCAGCGTAGGACAATACAATGAGCAGTTCTTC
TRBD1	TRBV9	TRBJ2-3	many	CASSADRGGTDTQYF	TGTGCCAGCAGCGCGGACAGGGGGGGCACAGATACGCAGTATTTT
.	TRBV7-2	TRBJ2-3	many	CASSGAGHTMDTQYF	TGTGCCAGCAGTGGAGCCGGGCACACGATGGATACGCAGTATTTT
.	TRBV4-1	TRBJ1-6	many	CASSPDSKDSPLHF	TGCGCCAGCAGCCCGGACAGCAAGGATTCACCCCTCCACTTT
.	TRBV30	TRBJ2-7	.	CATRRRDNFYEQYF	TGTGCCACCCGTCGCAGGGATAATTTCTACGAGCAGTACTTC
.	TRBV29-1	TRBJ2-7	many	CSVARAPPSYEQYF	TGCAGCGTAGCCCGGGCCCCACCCTCCTACGAGCAGTACTTC
.	TRBV10-3	TRBJ1-2	.	CAISERGVNYGYTF	TGTGCCATCAGTGAGAGGGGTGTGAACTATGGCTACACCTTC
.	TRBV4-3	TRBJ2-1	many	CASSRSRQANEQFF	TGCGCCAGCAGCCGATCGAGACAAGCCAATGAGCAGTTCTTC
.	TRBV12-3/TRBV12-4	TRBJ2-2	few	CASSFQVAARNTGELFF	TGTGCCAGCAGTTTTCAGGTGGCAGCAAGGAACACCGGGGAGCTGTTTTTT
.	TRBV28	TRBJ1-6	.	CASSLSSPSSYNSPLHF	TGTGCCAGCAGTTTATCATCTCCGAGCTCCTATAATTCACCCCTCCACTTT
.	TRBV7-2	TRBJ2-2	many	CASRPQGAGELFF	TGTGCCAGCAGACCGCAGGGCGCCGGGGAGCTGTTTTTT
.	TRBV4-3	TRBJ1-1	.	CASSQGIRGGGWNTEAFF	TGCGCCAGCAGCCAAGGTATCCGGGGGGGCGGCTGGAACACTGAAGCTTTCTTT
.	TRBV9	TRBJ2-3	few	CASSPGTRPDTQYF	TGTGCCAGCAGCCCTGGGACTCGTCCGGATACGCAGTATTTT
.	TRBV5-1	TRBJ2-5	many	CASSLPDETQYF	TGCGCCAGCAGCTTACCAGACGAGACCCAGTACTTC
.	TRBV5-1	TRBJ2-5	.	CASSSDTPQETQYF	TGCGCCAGCAGCTCGGACACTCCTCAAGAGACCCAGTACTTC
.	TRBV20-1	TRBJ2-1	many	CSARHPTLNEQFF	TGCAGTGCTAGGCATCCCACTCTAAATGAGCAGTTCTTC
.	TRBV6-1	TRBJ1-2	few	CASNRVYGYTF	TGTGCCAGCAATAGAGTTTATGGCTACACCTTC
.	TRBV20-1	TRBJ2-1	.	CSARDLGEHYNEQFF	TGCAGTGCTAGAGATCTCGGGGAGCATTACAATGAGCAGTTCTTC
.	TRBV2	TRBJ2-6	.	CASSDPREILSGANVLTF	TGTGCCAGCAGTGACCCCAGGGAAATACTCTCTGGGGCCAACGTCCTGACTTTC
.	TRBV7-2	TRBJ1-4	.	CASSLGRDFEKLFF	TGTGCCAGCAGCTTAGGGCGGGACTTCGAAAAACTGTTTTTT
.	TRBV9	TRBJ2-1	few	CASSGRRNNEQFF	TGTGCCAGCAGCGGTAGGAGAAACAATGAGCAGTTCTTC